This paragraph covers one T cell receptor beta chain sequence. Antigen specificity is unknown. The table came from immunoSEQ multiplex PCR; TCRdb's copy has only in-frame clones and leaves some out. The profile shows a few hundred thousand clones, 65% of them singletons. The sample belongs to a study of shared clonotypes between healthy human individuals. Study-level points and caveats: Sorted-subset samples were not fully sequenced, rarefaction indicated. The sole specimen, blood, was sampled, and tissue repertoires likely differ.

CDR1 and CDR2 (germline): SGHDN, FVKESK. The CDR3 covers 18 residues. With V trimmed by 2 bases and J by 5 bases, 12 bases remained unmatched. This TCR was sampled from a man aged 25-40 years in good health. The chain recombines TRBV14 with TRBJ2-3, with TRBD2 matching over 11 bases. The sample was memory CD4+ T cells sorted from blood. Subset: CD45RA-negative fraction. CDR3 DNA: TGTGCCAGCAGCCAATTCCGGGGACTAGCGGATAAAATAGATACGCAGTATTTT. Its translation: CASSQFRGLADKIDTQYF.